These 30 T cell receptor beta chains were all obtained from the same sample, sequenced in a study of T cells in Graves' hyperthyroidism and ophthalmopathy. From RNA transcripts, TCR beta CDR3 regions were amplified. RT-PCR in the first round (using the HTBI primer set) targeted the TCR CDR3. TCRdb re-analysed the multiplex PCR reads in MiXCR, keeping a single row per CDR3 protein. The sample consists of around 620,000 distinct CDR3 sequences, 46% of them appearing once. Material: peripheral blood or thyroid tissue (not recorded which). The receptors stem from an adult woman with Graves' disease, either hyperthyroidism or ophthalmopathy (not recorded which).

This clonotype came up many times. The chain is built from TRBV5-8 and TRBJ1-2, with 9 bases aligning to TRBD1. Germline CDR1 SGHTS, CDR2 YDEGEE. V shed 0 bases and J 1 base; nucleotides not matched to a gene: 4. The CDR3 covers 16 residues. CDR3 DNA sequence: TGTGCCAGCAGCTTGGTGGGGACAGGGTTTAACTATGGCTACACCTTC. Translated, it gives CASSLVGTGFNYGYTF.

This clonotype showed up many times. The V call is TRBV25-1, the J call TRBJ1-2, with D possibly matching TRBD1 (5 bases). The CDR3 has 14 residues. The germline gives CDR1 MGHDK, CDR2 SYGVNS. V lost 5 bases, J lost 7 bases, and 17 bases lay in between. The CDR3 loop reads CASSPGGRETGYTF. The CDR3 DNA follows: TGTGCCAGCAGTCCTGGGGGAAGAGAAACTGGCTACACCTTC.

This clonotype was seen ten or more times. This chain uses TRBV9 with TRBJ2-7; 13 bases are shared with TRBD2. The germline V gene has CDR1 SGDLS and CDR2 YYNGEE. There are 15 residues in the CDR3. V lost 6 bases to trimming and J lost 6 bases; unmatched junction nucleotides: 9. The DNA of the CDR3 is TGTGCCAGCACCCCGGGACTAGCGGGACAAAGCGAGCAGTACTTC. This translates into CASTPGLAGQSEQYF.

This clonotype was counted at least ten times. This chain links TRBV28 with TRBJ1-1; D not certain. Germline V gives CDR1 MDHEN, CDR2 SYDVKM. V gave up 6 bases and J gave up 3 bases, with 8 bases separating them. There are 12 residues in the CDR3. CDR3 nucleotides: TGTGCCAGCAGGAAGGGTTACACTGAAGCTTTCTTT. Residues: CASRKGYTEAFF. The full variable domain, with the rest looked up from reference TRBV28 and TRBJ1-1, is DVKVTQSSRYLVKRTGEKVFLECVQDMDHENMFWYRQDPGLGLRLIYFSYDVKMKEKGDIPEGYSVSREKKERFSLILESASTNQTSMYLCASRKGYTEAFFGQGTRLTVV.

In its sample, this clonotype was seen many times. The chain couples TRBV20-1 to TRBJ2-7; 11 bases line up with TRBD2. This CDR3 spans 15 amino acids. The V segment lost 7 bases and the J segment 0 bases; nucleotides outside the gene matches: 8. CDR1 is DFQATT and CDR2 is SNEGSKA in the germline V gene (reference sequence). The CDR3 sequence is CSVDSGRVSSYEQYF. The CDR3 bases are TGCAGTGTGGATAGCGGGAGGGTTAGCTCCTACGAGCAGTACTTC.

This clonotype was observed at least ten times. J is TRBJ1-1 and V is TRBV12-3 or TRBV12-4, with D possibly being TRBD1 (5 bases). V was cut by 8 bases and J by 8 bases, with 12 bases left in between. This CDR3 is built from 11 residues. CDR3 sequence (DNA): TGTGCCAGCGCCCCCGGGGGAGAAGCTTTCTTT. Protein sequence: CASAPGGEAFF.

This clonotype was seen only a few times. This rearrangement joins TRBV7-9 to TRBJ2-2; D might be TRBD2 (6 bases). The germline V gene encodes CDR1 SEHNR and CDR2 FQNEAQ (reference sequence). Deletions cut 8 bases from V and 4 bases from J, with 23 bases between. The CDR3 spans 17 residues. CDR3 in DNA: TGTGCCAGCGGCCAGGGACTCGGGCTTGGGTTCACCGGGGAGCTGTTTTTT. It codes for CASGQGLGLGFTGELFF.

The chain combines TRBV10-3 with TRBJ2-1; D unclear. Germline V gene sequence: CDR1 ENHRY, CDR2 SYGVKD. Trimming pared 1 base from V and 2 bases from J, leaving 12 bases between. The CDR3 is made up of 16 amino acids. CDR3 bases: TGTGCCATCAGTGAGTTCGGAGTTCAGACCTACAATGAGCAGTTCTTC. This encodes CAISEFGVQTYNEQFF.

This clonotype was counted a single time. The DNA of the CDR3 is TGTGCCAGCAGGGGCGGGAGGGGTGGTGAGACCCAGTACTTC. Encoded protein: CASRGGRGGETQYF. The V gene is TRBV2, the J gene TRBJ2-5; TRBD2 matches 9 bases. Germline CDR1 reads SNHLY; CDR2 reads FYNNEI. V shed 6 bases, J shed 5 bases, and the junction held 7 bases outside the gene matches. CDR3 size: 14 residues.

This clonotype showed up many times. The chain recombines TRBV12-3 or TRBV12-4 with TRBJ2-5, with D possibly being TRBD2 (5 bases). The CDR3 consists of 13 residues. V gave up 3 bases and J gave up 7 bases, with 12 bases separating them. DNA for the CDR3: TGTGCCAGCAGTTTCAGGAGCGGCGGGACCCAGTACTTC. Translated, it gives CASSFRSGGTQYF.

The table lists this clonotype with many counts. The CDR3 spells CSARRGQGRTEAFF. As DNA, the CDR3 is TGCAGTGCTAGAAGAGGACAGGGAAGAACTGAAGCTTTCTTT. V is TRBV20-1 and J is TRBJ1-1; 8 positions agree with TRBD1. Looked up from germline, CDR1 is DFQATT and CDR2 is SNEGSKA (reference sequence). Trimming took 2 bases from V and 5 from J; bases not matched to a gene: 7. CDR3 length: 14 residues.

DNA of the CDR3: TGTGCCAGCAGCGGCTGGACTAGCGGGCCGAACAATGGCTACACCTTC. It is translated as CASSGWTSGPNNGYTF. This chain connects TRBV7-9 to TRBJ1-2; D uncertain. Germline values: CDR1 SEHNR, CDR2 FQNEAQ (reference sequence). The CDR3 runs 16 residues. Trimming pared 5 bases from V and 6 bases from J, leaving 22 bases between.

This clonotype was recorded many times. The V call is TRBV7-2, the J call TRBJ2-7; the D gene is possibly TRBD2 (5 bases). Germline V lookup: CDR1 SGHTA, CDR2 FQGNSA. CDR3 length: 14 amino acids. With 5 bases removed from V and 1 base from J, the gap between germline ends came to 12 bases. The CDR3 region is CASSRTFGSYEQYF. In DNA, the CDR3 is TGTGCCAGCAGCCGGACTTTCGGGTCCTACGAGCAGTACTTC.

This clonotype was picked up many times. This chain joins TRBV24-1 and TRBJ1-3; TRBD1 aligns across 9 bases. The ends lost 5 bases at V and 4 bases at J; junction bases unmatched: 2. This CDR3 is 14 amino acids long. The V gene's germline CDR1 is KGHDR and CDR2 SFDVKD. The CDR3 reads CATSGDRDGNTIYF. For the CDR3, the DNA is TGTGCCACCAGTGGGGACAGGGACGGAAACACCATATATTTT.

The CDR3 protein is CASSPDRGLHTEAFF. The DNA of the CDR3 is TGTGCCAGCAGCCCTGACAGGGGGCTACACACTGAAGCTTTCTTT. V is TRBV7-9 and J is TRBJ1-1; 10 bases match TRBD1. The CDR3 contains 15 residues. Germline lookup yields CDR1 SEHNR and CDR2 FQNEAQ (reference sequence). V lost 5 bases and J lost 3; bases outside the gene matches: 6.

This clonotype was seen repeatedly, ten times or more. The chain couples TRBV20-1 to TRBJ2-7, with D tentatively TRBD2 (6 bases). Trimming shortened V by 2 bases and J by 1 base, and 12 bases separated the two germline ends. The germline V gene encodes CDR1 DFQATT and CDR2 SNEGSKA (reference sequence). The CDR3 is 14 amino acids. The CDR3 DNA is TGCAGTGCTAGACCCGGCGGGGCATCCTACGAGCAGTACTTC. This gives the protein CSARPGGASYEQYF.

V and J are TRBV7-9 and TRBJ2-5; TRBD2 aligns across 10 bases. The CDR3 totals 16 residues. Germline CDR1 and CDR2: SEHNR and FQNEAQ (reference sequence). V gave up 2 bases and J gave up 3 bases; unmatched junction bases: 6. CDR3 nucleotides: TGTGCCAGCAGCTTACGGCGGACTAGCGGAAAAGAGACCCAGTACTTC. This encodes CASSLRRTSGKETQYF. The full variable domain, its missing parts supplied by reference TRBV7-9 and TRBJ2-5, is DTGVSQNPRHKITKRGQNVTFRCDPISEHNRLYWYRQTLGQGPEFLTYFQNEAQLEKSRLLSDRFSAERPKGSFSTLEIQRTEQGDSAMYLCASSLRRTSGKETQYFGPGTRLLVL.

This clonotype occurred many times. A clone one base away is much larger, so this may be a read error. This rearrangement joins TRBV6-5 to TRBJ2-5, with 9 bases aligning to TRBD1. CDR1 and CDR2 from the germline V gene are MNHEY and SVGAGI. This CDR3 has 13 residues. Trimming cost V 6 bases and J 5 bases; bases outside gene matches: 4. The CDR3 here is CASSTGGGETQYF. The CDR3 coding sequence is TGTGCCAGCAGCACAGGGGGCGGGGAGACCCAGTACTTC.

The chain has TRBV7-6 and TRBJ2-5; D is ambiguous. With 6 bases removed from V and 2 bases from J, the gap between germline ends came to 10 bases. This CDR3 is 13 amino acids long. Germline CDR1 SGHVS, CDR2 FNYEAQ. For the CDR3, the DNA is TGTGCCAGCAGTTCGGGCCATCAAGAGACCCAGTACTTC. It yields the protein CASSSGHQETQYF.

This clonotype was counted many times. The V gene is TRBV14, the J gene TRBJ1-1, with a possible D match to TRBD1 (6 bases). The CDR3 is made up of 12 amino acids. With 8 bases removed from V and 3 bases from J, the gap between germline ends came to 10 bases. Germline lookup yields CDR1 SGHDN and CDR2 FVKESK. The CDR3 protein is CASSWTDTEAFF. CDR3 DNA: TGTGCCAGCTCTTGGACAGACACTGAAGCTTTCTTT. The whole variable domain, remainder taken from reference TRBV14 and TRBJ1-1, is EAGVTQFPSHSVIEKGQTVTLRCDPISGHDNLYWYRRVMGKEIKFLLHFVKESKQDESGMPNNRFLAERTGGTYSTLKVQPAELEDSGVYFCASSWTDTEAFFGQGTRLTVV.

This clonotype has a count of ten or more. The chain couples TRBV9 to TRBJ2-5; D is perhaps TRBD1 (6 bases). V lost 1 base to trimming and J lost 5 bases, with 15 bases between them. Germline-derived CDR1 and CDR2 are SGDLS and YYNGEE. This CDR3 contains 15 residues. Written as DNA, the CDR3 is TGTGCCAGCAGCGTATCAGGGGTGGGTCAGGAGACCCAGTACTTC. Protein: CASSVSGVGQETQYF.

For this clonotype: Because it lacks the conserved phenylalanine or tryptophan at the end, this CDR3 is likely a read error. The DNA is left out, because the CDR3 cannot be placed on it with certainty; the CDR3 is given as TCRdb lists it. This rearrangement joins TRBV7-9 to TRBJ1-2; the table calls TRBD1, which could not be checked here. Germline CDR1 is SEHNR and CDR2 is FQNEAQ (reference sequence). The CDR3 is 10 residues long, ends included. CDR3 region: CASSSREANR.

The table lists this clonotype with many counts. CDR3 protein: CASSSRQGARETQYF. CDR3 coding DNA: TGTGCCAGCAGCTCCAGACAGGGGGCAAGGGAGACCCAGTACTTC. The chain uses TRBV7-6 and TRBJ2-5, with TRBD1 matching over 10 bases. Germline CDR1 and CDR2: SGHVS and FNYEAQ. The CDR3 consists of 15 residues. Trimming took 4 bases from V and 5 from J; bases not matched to a gene: 7.

The V and J genes are TRBV25-1 and TRBJ1-5, with D hard to call. The CDR3 sequence is 8 residues long. CDR1 is MGHDK and CDR2 is SYGVNS in the germline V gene. CDR3 sequence reads: CGNQPQHF. As DNA, the CDR3 is TGTGGCAATCAGCCCCAGCATTTT.

This clonotype was seen ten or more times. This chain uses TRBV11-2 with TRBJ2-5; 9 bases agree with TRBD2. After removal of 2 bases from V and 12 bases from J, the junction contained 10 bases not matched to a gene. Germline V gene lookup returns CDR1 SGHAT and CDR2 FQNNGV. The CDR3 loop spans 14 amino acids. CDR3 residues: CASSLTLAGPFEYF. The CDR3 coding sequence is TGTGCCAGCAGCTTAACGCTAGCGGGACCTTTTGAGTACTTC.

This clonotype has ten or more counts. The J gene is TRBJ2-5, the V gene TRBV20-1; 12 bases agree with TRBD2. The CDR3 has 13 amino acids. The J segment lost 6 bases and the V segment lost 5 bases, leaving 4 bases of the junction unmatched. Germline-derived CDR1 and CDR2 are DFQATT and SNEGSKA (reference sequence). The CDR3 region has the DNA TGCAGTGCTTCGACTAGCGGGAGCCAGACCCAGTACTTC. Amino acid sequence: CSASTSGSQTQYF.

The rearrangement uses TRBV9 and TRBJ1-2; TRBD1 is a possible D gene (6 bases). Trimming left V 0 bases short and J 5 bases short, with 17 bases between. Looked up from germline, CDR1 is SGDLS and CDR2 is YYNGEE. The length of the CDR3 is 16 residues. Written as DNA, the CDR3 is TGTGCCAGCAGCGTAGAGCAGGGGAAGTTTTGGTATGGCTACACCTTC. Protein sequence: CASSVEQGKFWYGYTF.

The chain employs TRBV24-1 and TRBJ2-2; 7 bases agree with TRBD2. This CDR3 is 15 amino acids long. Looked up from germline, CDR1 is KGHDR and CDR2 is SFDVKD. The J segment lost 4 bases and the V segment lost 5 bases, leaving 6 bases of the junction unmatched. CDR3 sequence: CATSVGGRSTGELFF. The CDR3 coding sequence is TGTGCCACCAGTGTCGGCGGGAGAAGCACCGGGGAGCTGTTTTTT.

This clonotype was observed a single time. This sequence joins TRBV5-1 and TRBJ1-3; D ambiguous. CDR1 SGHRS and CDR2 YFSETQ come from the germline V gene. Trimming left V 0 bases short and J 1 base short, with 8 bases between. The CDR3 is 15 residues long. The CDR3 DNA follows: TGCGCCAGCAGCTTGGCCCTACTTTCTGGAAACACCATATATTTT. Amino acids: CASSLALLSGNTIYF.

This clonotype has ten or more counts. The V call is TRBV18, the J call TRBJ2-6; no definite D call. V dropped 4 bases and J dropped 0 bases, with 7 bases sitting between them. CDR1 and CDR2 from the germline V gene are KGHSH and LQKENI. CDR3 length: 15 residues. In nucleotides, the CDR3 is TGTGCCAGCTCACTCGATCACTCTGGGGCCAACGTCCTGACTTTC. It specifies CASSLDHSGANVLTF.